In its sample, the clone carrying this T cell receptor beta chain was seen many times. It was RNA transcripts that yielded the amplified TCR beta CDR3 regions. TCR CDR3 regions were first amplified by RT-PCR with HTBI primers. In TCRdb, the multiplex PCR reads were re-called with MiXCR into one record per CDR3 protein. The sample consists of over 200,000 distinct CDR3 sequences, around 19% of them appearing once. This specimen belongs to a study of T cells in Graves' hyperthyroidism and ophthalmopathy. The CDR3 totals 16 residues. Germline CDR1 is SGHRS and CDR2 is YFSETQ. V shed 4 bases, J shed 3 bases, and the junction held 13 bases outside the gene matches.

Sequencing used blood. V usage is TRBV5-1 and J usage is TRBJ2-7, with TRBD2 matching over 7 bases. The sequence was collected from a man between 35 and 55 years old with Graves' hyperthyroidism. In nucleotides, the CDR3 is TGCGCCAGCAGCCCTGACGAGCGGGGCCCTTTCTACGAGCAGTACTTC. Translated: CASSPDERGPFYEQYF.